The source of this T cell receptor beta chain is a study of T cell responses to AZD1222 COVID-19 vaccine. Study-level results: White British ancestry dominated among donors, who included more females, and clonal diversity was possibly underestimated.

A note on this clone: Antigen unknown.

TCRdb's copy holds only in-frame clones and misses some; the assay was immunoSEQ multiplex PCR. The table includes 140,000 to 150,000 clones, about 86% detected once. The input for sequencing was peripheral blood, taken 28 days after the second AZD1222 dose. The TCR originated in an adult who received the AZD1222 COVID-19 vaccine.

Here the CDR3 reads CASSEGLNEQFF. The CDR3 coding sequence is TGCGCCAGCAGTGAGGGGCTCAATGAGCAGTTCTTC. The genes are TRBV10-2 and TRBJ2-1; D is uncertain. Trimming removed 2 bases at V and 6 bases at J, with 5 bases between. The CDR3 totals 12 residues. Germline CDR1 and CDR2: WSHSY and SAAADI.